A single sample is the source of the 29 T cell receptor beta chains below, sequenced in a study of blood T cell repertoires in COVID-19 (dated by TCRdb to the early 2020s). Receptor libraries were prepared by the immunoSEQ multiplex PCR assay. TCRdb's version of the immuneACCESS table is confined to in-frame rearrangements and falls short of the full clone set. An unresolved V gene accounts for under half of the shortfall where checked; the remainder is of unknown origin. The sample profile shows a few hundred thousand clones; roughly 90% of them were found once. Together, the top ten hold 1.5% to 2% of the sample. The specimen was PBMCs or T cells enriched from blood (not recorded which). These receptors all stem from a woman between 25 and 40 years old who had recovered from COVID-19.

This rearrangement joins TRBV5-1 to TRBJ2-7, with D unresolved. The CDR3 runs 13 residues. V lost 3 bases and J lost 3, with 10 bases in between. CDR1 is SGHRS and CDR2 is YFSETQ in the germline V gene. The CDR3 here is CASSSPGLYEQYF. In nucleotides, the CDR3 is TGCGCCAGCAGCTCGCCGGGTCTCTACGAGCAGTACTTC.

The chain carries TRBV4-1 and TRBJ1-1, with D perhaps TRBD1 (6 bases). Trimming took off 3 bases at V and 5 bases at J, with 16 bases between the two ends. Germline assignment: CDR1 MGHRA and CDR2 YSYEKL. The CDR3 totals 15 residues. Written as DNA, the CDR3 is TGCGCCAGCAGCCATCTATTCGGCACAGGGACTGAAGCTTTCTTT. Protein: CASSHLFGTGTEAFF.

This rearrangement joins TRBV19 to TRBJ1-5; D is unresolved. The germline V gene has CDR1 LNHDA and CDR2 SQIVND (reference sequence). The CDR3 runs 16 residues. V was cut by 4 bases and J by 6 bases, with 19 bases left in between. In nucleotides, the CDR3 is TGTGCCAGTAGTACAGTAGGGAGGCTTGGGTTTCAGCCCCAGCATTTT. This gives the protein CASSTVGRLGFQPQHF.

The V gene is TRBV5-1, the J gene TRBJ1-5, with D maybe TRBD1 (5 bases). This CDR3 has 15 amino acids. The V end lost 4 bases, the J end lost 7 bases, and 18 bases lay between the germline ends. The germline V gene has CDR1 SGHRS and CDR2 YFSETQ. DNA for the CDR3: TGCGCCAGCAGCGTGGACCCAGGGATTGGGCAGCCCCAGCATTTT. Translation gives CASSVDPGIGQPQHF.

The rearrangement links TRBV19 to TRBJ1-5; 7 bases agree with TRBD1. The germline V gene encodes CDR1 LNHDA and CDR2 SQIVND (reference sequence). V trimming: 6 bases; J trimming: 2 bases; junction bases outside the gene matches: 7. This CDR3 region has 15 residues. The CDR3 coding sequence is TGTGCCAGTAGCCTACAGGGGATAGGCAATCAGCCCCAGCATTTT. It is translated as CASSLQGIGNQPQHF.

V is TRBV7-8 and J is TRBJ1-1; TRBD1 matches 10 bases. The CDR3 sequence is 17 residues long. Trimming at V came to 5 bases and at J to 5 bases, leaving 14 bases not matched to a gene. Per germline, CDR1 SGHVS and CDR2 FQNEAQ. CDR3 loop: CASSVSGTGEVLTEAFF. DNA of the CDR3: TGTGCCAGCAGCGTCTCCGGGACAGGGGAAGTTTTGACTGAAGCTTTCTTT.

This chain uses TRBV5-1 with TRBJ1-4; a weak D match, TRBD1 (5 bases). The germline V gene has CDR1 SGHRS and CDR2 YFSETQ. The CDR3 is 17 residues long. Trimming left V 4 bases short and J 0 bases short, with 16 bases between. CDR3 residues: CASSPAPGDSTNEKLFF. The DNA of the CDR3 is TGCGCCAGCAGCCCGGCTCCGGGGGATTCAACTAATGAAAAACTGTTTTTT.

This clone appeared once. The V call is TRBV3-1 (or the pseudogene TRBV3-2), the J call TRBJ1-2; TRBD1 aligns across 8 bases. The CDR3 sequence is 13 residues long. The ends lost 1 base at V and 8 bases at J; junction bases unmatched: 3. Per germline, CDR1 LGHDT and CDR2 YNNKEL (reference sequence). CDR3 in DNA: TGTGCCAGCAGCCAAGCAACAGGGGGGGGCTACACCTTC. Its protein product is CASSQATGGGYTF.

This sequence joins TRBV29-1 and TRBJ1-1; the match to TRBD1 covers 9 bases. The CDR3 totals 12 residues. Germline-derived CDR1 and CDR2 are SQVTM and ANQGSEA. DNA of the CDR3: TGCATCACAGGGGGCCGGGACACTGAAGCTTTCTTT. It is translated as CITGGRDTEAFF.

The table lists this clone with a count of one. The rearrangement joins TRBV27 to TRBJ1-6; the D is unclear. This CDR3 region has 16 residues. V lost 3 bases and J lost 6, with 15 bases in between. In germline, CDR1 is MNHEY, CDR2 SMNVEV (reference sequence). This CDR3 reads CASSLGSIPTNSPLHF. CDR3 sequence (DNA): TGTGCCAGCAGTTTGGGCAGTATCCCCACTAATTCACCCCTCCACTTT.

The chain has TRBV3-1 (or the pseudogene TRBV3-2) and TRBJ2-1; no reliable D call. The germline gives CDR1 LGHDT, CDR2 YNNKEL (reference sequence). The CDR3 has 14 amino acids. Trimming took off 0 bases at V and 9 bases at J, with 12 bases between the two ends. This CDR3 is CASSQDGVIIEQFF. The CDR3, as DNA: TGTGCCAGCAGCCAAGATGGAGTAATCATTGAGCAGTTCTTC.

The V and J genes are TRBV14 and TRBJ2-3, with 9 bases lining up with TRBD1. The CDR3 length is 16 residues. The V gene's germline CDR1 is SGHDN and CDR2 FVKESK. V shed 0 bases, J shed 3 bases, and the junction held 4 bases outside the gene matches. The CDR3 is CASSQDSGQGTDTQYF. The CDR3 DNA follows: TGTGCCAGCAGCCAAGACTCGGGACAGGGTACAGATACGCAGTATTTT.

CDR3 sequence (DNA): TGTGCCAGCAGCTTAGATTCGGTCACCACCGGGGAGCTGTTTTTT. It specifies CASSLDSVTTGELFF. This chain links TRBV11-2 with TRBJ2-2; D not certain. Germline V gene lookup returns CDR1 SGHAT and CDR2 FQNNGV. The CDR3 extends over 15 amino acids. V lost 0 bases and J lost 4, with 9 bases in between.

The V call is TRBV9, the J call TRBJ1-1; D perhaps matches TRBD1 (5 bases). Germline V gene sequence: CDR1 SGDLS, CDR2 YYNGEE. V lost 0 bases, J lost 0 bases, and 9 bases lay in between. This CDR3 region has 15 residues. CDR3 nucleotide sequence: TGTGCCAGCAGCGTAGTAGGACATTTGAACACTGAAGCTTTCTTT. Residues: CASSVVGHLNTEAFF.

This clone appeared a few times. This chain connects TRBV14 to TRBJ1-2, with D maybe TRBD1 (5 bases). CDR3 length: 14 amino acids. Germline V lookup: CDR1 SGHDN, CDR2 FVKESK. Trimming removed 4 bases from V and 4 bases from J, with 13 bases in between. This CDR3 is CASSPPGLGYGYTF. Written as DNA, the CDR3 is TGTGCCAGCAGCCCCCCAGGGTTGGGCTATGGCTACACCTTC.

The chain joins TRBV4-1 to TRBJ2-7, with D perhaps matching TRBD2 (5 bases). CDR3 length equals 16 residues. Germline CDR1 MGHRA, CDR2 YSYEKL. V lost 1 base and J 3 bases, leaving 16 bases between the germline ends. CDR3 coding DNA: TGCGCCAGCAGCCAAGTCACGGCGGGCATTAGCTACGAGCAGTACTTC. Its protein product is CASSQVTAGISYEQYF.

CDR3 protein: CAILTEQGALAFF. CDR3 nucleotides: TGTGCCATCCTTACCGAACAGGGGGCGCTAGCTTTCTTT. This chain uses TRBV7-9 with TRBJ1-1; 9 positions agree with TRBD1. In germline, CDR1 is SEHNR, CDR2 FQNEAQ (reference sequence). The CDR3 sequence is 13 residues long. V trimming: 10 bases; J trimming: 10 bases; junction bases outside the gene matches: 13.

CDR3 loop: CASSFKQGLDYGYTF. The CDR3, as DNA: TGTGCCAGCAGCTTCAAACAGGGATTGGACTATGGCTACACCTTC. The chain employs TRBV7-9 and TRBJ1-2; D is possibly TRBD1 (6 bases). Trimming removed 3 bases from V and 3 bases from J, with 14 bases in between. Germline loops: CDR1 SEHNR, CDR2 FQNEAQ (reference sequence). The CDR3 totals 15 residues.

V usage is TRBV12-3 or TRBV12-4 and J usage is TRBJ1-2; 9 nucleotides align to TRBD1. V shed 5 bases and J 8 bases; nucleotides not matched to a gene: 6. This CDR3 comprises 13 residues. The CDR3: CASSLGTGTGYTF. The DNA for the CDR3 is TGTGCCAGCAGTCTCGGGACAGGGACCGGCTACACCTTC.

This chain's CDR3 is CASSYGAGANVLTF. The CDR3 DNA sequence: TGTGCCAGCAGTTACGGAGCGGGGGCCAACGTCCTGACTTTC. The chain employs TRBV5-6 and TRBJ2-6; the D is unclear. Germline CDR1 and CDR2: SGHDT and YYEEEE. This CDR3 has 14 residues. V lost 5 bases to trimming and J lost 4 bases, with 10 bases between them. Supplemented by reference TRBV5-6 and TRBJ2-6, the full variable domain reads DAGVTQSPTHLIKTRGQQVTLRCSPKSGHDTVSWYQQALGQGPQFIFQYYEEEERQRGNFPDRFSGHQFPNYSSELNVNALLLGDSALYLCASSYGAGANVLTFGAGSRLTVL.

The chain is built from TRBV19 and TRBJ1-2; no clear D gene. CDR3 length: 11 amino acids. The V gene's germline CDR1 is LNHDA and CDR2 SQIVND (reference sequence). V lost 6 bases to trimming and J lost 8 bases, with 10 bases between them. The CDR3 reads CASRTGFGYTF. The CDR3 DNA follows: TGTGCCAGTAGGACTGGATTCGGCTACACCTTC.

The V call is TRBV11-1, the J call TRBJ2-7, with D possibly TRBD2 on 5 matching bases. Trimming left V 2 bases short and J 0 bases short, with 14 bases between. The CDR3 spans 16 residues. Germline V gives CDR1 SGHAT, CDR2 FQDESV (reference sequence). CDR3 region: CASSLMGAEPSYEQYF. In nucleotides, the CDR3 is TGTGCCAGCAGCTTAATGGGAGCGGAACCCTCCTACGAGCAGTACTTC.

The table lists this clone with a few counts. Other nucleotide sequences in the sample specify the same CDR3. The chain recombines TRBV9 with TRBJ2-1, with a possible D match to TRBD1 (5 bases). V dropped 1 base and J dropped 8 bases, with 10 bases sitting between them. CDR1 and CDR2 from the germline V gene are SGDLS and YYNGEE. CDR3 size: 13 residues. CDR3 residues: CASSVRGVDEQFF. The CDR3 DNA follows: TGTGCCAGCAGCGTAAGGGGCGTAGATGAGCAGTTCTTC.

DNA of the CDR3: TGTGCCAGCAGCTTTAGGGGCCGTGAGCAGTTCTTC. It specifies CASSFRGREQFF. The chain is built from TRBV5-6 and TRBJ2-1; D possibly corresponds to TRBD1 (5 bases). The ends were cut back, 2 bases at V and 9 bases at J, with 9 bases in the middle. CDR1 and CDR2 from the germline V gene are SGHDT and YYEEEE. The length of the CDR3 is 12 residues.

Written as DNA, the CDR3 is TGTGCCAGCAGTGAGAGGGTCTACTATGGCTACACCTTC. Amino acids: CASSERVYYGYTF. V and J are TRBV2 and TRBJ1-2; no firm D call. The V end was cut by 3 bases, the J end by 3 bases, with 8 bases between. Germline V gene sequence: CDR1 SNHLY, CDR2 FYNNEI. The CDR3 loop spans 13 amino acids.

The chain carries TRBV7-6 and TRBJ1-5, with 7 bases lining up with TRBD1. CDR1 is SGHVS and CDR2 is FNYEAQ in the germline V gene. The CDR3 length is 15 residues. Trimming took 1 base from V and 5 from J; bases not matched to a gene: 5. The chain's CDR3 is CASSLDPTGHQPQHF. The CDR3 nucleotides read TGTGCCAGCAGCTTAGATCCGACAGGGCATCAGCCCCAGCATTTT.

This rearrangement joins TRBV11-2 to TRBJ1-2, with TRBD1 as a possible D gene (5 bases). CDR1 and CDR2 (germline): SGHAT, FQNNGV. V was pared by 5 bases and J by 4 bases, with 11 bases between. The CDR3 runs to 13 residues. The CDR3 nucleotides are TGTGCCAGCAGCCTAACAGGACGCTATGGCTACACCTTC. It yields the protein CASSLTGRYGYTF.

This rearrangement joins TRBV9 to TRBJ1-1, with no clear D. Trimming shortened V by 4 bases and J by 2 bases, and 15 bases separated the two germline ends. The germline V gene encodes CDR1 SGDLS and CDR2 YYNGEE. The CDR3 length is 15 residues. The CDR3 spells CASSFRGERNTEAFF. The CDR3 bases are TGTGCCAGCAGCTTCCGAGGTGAGCGCAACACTGAAGCTTTCTTT.

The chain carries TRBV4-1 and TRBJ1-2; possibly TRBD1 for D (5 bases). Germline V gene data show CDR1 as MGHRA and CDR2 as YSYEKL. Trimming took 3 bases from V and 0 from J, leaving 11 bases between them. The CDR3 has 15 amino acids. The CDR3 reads CASSQAGGTNYGYTF. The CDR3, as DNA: TGCGCCAGCAGCCAGGCCGGGGGAACTAACTATGGCTACACCTTC.